This T cell receptor (beta chain) came from a study of cytomegalovirus exposure and HLA in healthy donors. Comments on this clone: The antigen is undetermined.

Study-level results: The study found most TCR sequences rare, yet found some public TCRs in many donors. Researchers reported that a few CMV-associated chains were confirmed in vitro as CMV antigen-specific. Earlier analysis found most TCR beta V segments productive about 87% or about 30% of the time.

The PCR made use of 60 Vbeta and 13 Jbeta primers. The table came from immunoSEQ multiplex PCR; TCRdb's copy has only in-frame clones and leaves some out. The table lists around 95,000 clones, under 80% of them singletons. The material sequenced was PBMCs. This clonotype was sampled from a man in his thirties or forties in good health and CMV-seropositive.

CDR3 sequence: CASSTGGVGNEKLFF. As DNA, the CDR3 is TGTGCCAGCAGTACAGGGGGCGTTGGTAATGAAAAACTGTTTTTT. The chain joins TRBV28 to TRBJ1-4; the match to TRBD1 covers 9 bases. CDR1 MDHEN and CDR2 SYDVKM come from the germline V gene. J gave up 4 bases and V 5 bases, and 5 bases lay outside the gene matches. The CDR3 is 15 residues long. The complete variable domain, with remaining parts taken from reference TRBV28 and TRBJ1-4, reads DVKVTQSSRYLVKRTGEKVFLECVQDMDHENMFWYRQDPGLGLRLIYFSYDVKMKEKGDIPEGYSVSREKKERFSLILESASTNQTSMYLCASSTGGVGNEKLFFGSGTQLSVL.